The 17 T cell receptor beta chains below come from one sample, sequenced in a study of CD8+CD57+ T cells in acquired aplastic anemia. For CDR3 and TCR beta VDJ profiling, genomic DNA was the template used. TCRdb itself ran the reads through MiXCR, one entry per CDR3 protein. The table has 86,000 or so distinct CDR3 sequences, under 50% seen once. Sequenced input: sorted CD4+, CD8+, or CD8+CD57+ T cells (not recorded which) from PBMCs. The receptors originated from a human donor in good health, serving as a control.

Ten or more counts support this clonotype. The V and J genes are TRBV15 and TRBJ2-2; 7 bases align to TRBD1. Germline CDR1 reads LNHNV; CDR2 reads YYDKDF (reference sequence). V lost 4 bases, J lost 2 bases, and 4 bases stayed unmatched. This CDR3 is built from 15 residues. The chain's CDR3 is CATSTRDRNTGELFF. CDR3 nucleotide sequence: TGTGCCACCAGCACCCGGGACAGAAACACCGGGGAGCTGTTTTTT.

In DNA, the CDR3 is TGTGCCAGCAAAACCCGGGACGGCGCTTACGGGGAGCTGTTTTTT. Translated: CASKTRDGAYGELFF. This chain links TRBV2 with TRBJ2-2; D might be TRBD1 or TRBD2, each matching 5 bases. Trimming left V 7 bases short and J 7 bases short, with 19 bases between. Germline-derived CDR1 and CDR2 are SNHLY and FYNNEI. The CDR3 covers 15 residues. Drawing the rest from reference TRBV2 and TRBJ2-2, the complete variable domain is EPEVTQTPSHQVTQMGQEVILRCVPISNHLYFYWYRQILGQKVEFLVSFYNNEISEKSEIFDDQFSVERPDGSNFTLKIRSTKLEDSAMYFCASKTRDGAYGELFFGEGSRLTVL.

The genes are TRBV15 and TRBJ2-7, with D uncertain. The V end lost 5 bases, the J end lost 6 bases, and 14 bases lay between the germline ends. The germline gives CDR1 LNHNV, CDR2 YYDKDF (reference sequence). The CDR3 spans 13 residues. The CDR3 is CATSGSGYSEQYF. CDR3 sequence (DNA): TGTGCCACCAGCGGTTCCGGGTATAGCGAGCAGTACTTC.

This clonotype was observed many times. J is TRBJ1-5 and V is TRBV19; 10 bases line up with TRBD1. The ends lost 5 bases at V and 3 bases at J; junction bases unmatched: 10. The length of the CDR3 is 17 residues. Germline V lookup: CDR1 LNHDA, CDR2 SQIVND (reference sequence). The CDR3, as DNA: TGTGCCAGTAGTTGGACAGGGGGAGCGCGGCACAATCAGCCCCAGCATTTT. Protein sequence: CASSWTGGARHNQPQHF.

This clonotype was found many times. This CDR3 reads CASSWTDAPLYEQYF. The CDR3 nucleotides are TGTGCCAGCAGCTGGACGGATGCACCTCTCTACGAGCAGTACTTC. The chain links TRBV13 to TRBJ2-7; the D is unclear. The germline V gene encodes CDR1 PRHDT and CDR2 FYEKMQ (reference sequence). The CDR3 totals 15 residues. Trimming stripped 4 bases from V and 3 bases from J, with 16 bases between.

Of note for this clonotype: A much larger clone is a single base away; this may be a read error. This rearrangement joins TRBV10-3 to TRBJ1-2; D is unclear. V was shortened by 5 bases and J by 8 bases, with 18 bases between the two germline ends. This CDR3 spans 14 amino acids. CDR1 and CDR2 (germline): ENHRY, SYGVKD. The CDR3 DNA follows: TGTGCCATCAGTAAAAGGGATGAGGCAGACGGCTACACCTTC. Encoded protein: CAISKRDEADGYTF.

This clonotype was observed a handful of times. The rearrangement joins TRBV27 to TRBJ2-1, with 8 bases that match TRBD1. Germline CDR1 MNHEY, CDR2 SMNVEV (reference sequence). The junction had 5 bases not matched to a gene; V was cut back by 6 bases and J by 4 bases. CDR3 length equals 14 residues. DNA of the CDR3: TGTGCCAGCAGGCCGGGACAGGAGTACAATGAGCAGTTCTTC. Its translation is CASRPGQEYNEQFF.

The V gene is TRBV10-3, the J gene TRBJ2-3; a weak D match, TRBD1 (5 bases). The CDR3 runs to 15 residues. With 0 bases removed from V and 2 bases from J, the gap between germline ends came to 9 bases. Germline V gives CDR1 ENHRY, CDR2 SYGVKD. The CDR3 loop reads CAISESQENTDTQYF. The CDR3 bases are TGTGCCATCAGTGAGTCACAGGAGAACACAGATACGCAGTATTTT.

This clonotype showed up just once. The rearrangement joins TRBV24-1 to TRBJ2-3; 10 bases agree with TRBD2. This CDR3 has 17 amino acids. After removal of 5 bases from V and 1 base from J, the junction contained 8 bases not matched to a gene. Germline V CDR1 and CDR2: KGHDR, SFDVKD. The CDR3 loop reads CATSVGGAGGRTDTQYF. As DNA, the CDR3 is TGTGCCACCAGTGTCGGAGGAGCGGGAGGGCGCACAGATACGCAGTATTTT.

Comment on this clonotype: The germline gene is not matched at one end of the junction; a read error may be the cause. The rearrangement joins TRBV24-1 to TRBJ2-1; D may correspond to TRBD1 or TRBD2 (6 bases each). This CDR3 has 15 amino acids. Germline CDR1 KGHDR, CDR2 SFDVKD. CDR3 bases: TGTGCCACCAGTGAGAGGCCGGGGGCCTACAGTGAGCAGTTCTTC. Protein sequence: CATSERPGAYSEQFF.

The chain has TRBV24-1 and TRBJ2-2; 8 nucleotides align to TRBD1. CDR3 size: 15 residues. V shed 5 bases, J shed 7 bases, and the junction held 8 bases outside the gene matches. CDR1 KGHDR and CDR2 SFDVKD come from the germline V gene. In DNA, the CDR3 is TGTGCCACCAGTGTCGGGACAGGCGCAGGCGGGGAGCTGTTTTTT. Translation gives CATSVGTGAGGELFF.

The gene calls are TRBV20-1 and TRBJ1-2; D perhaps matches TRBD1 (5 bases). Germline CDR1 is DFQATT and CDR2 is SNEGSKA (reference sequence). The CDR3 runs 12 residues. V lost 3 bases to trimming and J lost 6 bases, with 11 bases between them. The CDR3 bases are TGCAGTGCTAGTCGAGTGACAGATGGCTACACCTTC. Translating it yields CSASRVTDGYTF.

This clonotype was detected ten times or more. The V gene is TRBV20-1, the J gene TRBJ2-7, with 7 bases fitting TRBD2. V shed 2 bases, J shed 2 bases, and the junction held 9 bases outside the gene matches. This CDR3 contains 15 residues. CDR1 DFQATT and CDR2 SNEGSKA come from the germline V gene (reference sequence). The chain's CDR3 is CSARPLRGRAYEQYF. The CDR3 coding sequence is TGCAGTGCTAGACCCCTTCGCGGGAGAGCCTACGAGCAGTACTTC.

There are a few counts of this clonotype. The V gene is TRBV25-1, the J gene TRBJ2-3; TRBD2 might be the D (7 bases). This CDR3 has 17 residues. Germline loops: CDR1 MGHDK, CDR2 SYGVNS. V dropped 4 bases and J dropped 2 bases, with 19 bases sitting between them. The CDR3 DNA reads as TGTGCCAGCAGTGCCCTAGCGGAGGGGGACACCACAGATACGCAGTATTTT. It is translated as CASSALAEGDTTDTQYF.

This clonotype was counted many times. J is TRBJ2-7 and V is TRBV19; 7 bases agree with TRBD1. This CDR3 spans 13 amino acids. V lost 5 bases to trimming and J lost 0 bases; unmatched junction nucleotides: 1. Germline CDR1 reads LNHDA; CDR2 reads SQIVND (reference sequence). For the CDR3, the DNA is TGTGCCAGTAGTCGGGACAGCTCCTACGAGCAGTACTTC. Amino acid sequence: CASSRDSSYEQYF.

This clonotype occurred many times. CDR3: CASSPGAPGDTQYF. CDR3 sequence (DNA): TGTGCCAGCAGCCCTGGGGCCCCCGGAGATACGCAGTATTTT. V usage is TRBV25-1 and J usage is TRBJ2-3, with D perhaps TRBD1 (5 bases). Per the germline V gene, CDR1 is MGHDK and CDR2 is SYGVNS. V dropped 6 bases and J dropped 5 bases, with 15 bases sitting between them. CDR3 length: 14 residues.

The genes are TRBV19 and TRBJ1-1; D gene uncertain. The CDR3 runs 15 residues. V lost 3 bases, J lost 3 bases, and 14 bases lay in between. Germline V lookup: CDR1 LNHDA, CDR2 SQIVND (reference sequence). CDR3 in DNA: TGTGCCAGTAGTATTGGGGTTGATTCGGACACTGAAGCTTTCTTT. Protein: CASSIGVDSDTEAFF.